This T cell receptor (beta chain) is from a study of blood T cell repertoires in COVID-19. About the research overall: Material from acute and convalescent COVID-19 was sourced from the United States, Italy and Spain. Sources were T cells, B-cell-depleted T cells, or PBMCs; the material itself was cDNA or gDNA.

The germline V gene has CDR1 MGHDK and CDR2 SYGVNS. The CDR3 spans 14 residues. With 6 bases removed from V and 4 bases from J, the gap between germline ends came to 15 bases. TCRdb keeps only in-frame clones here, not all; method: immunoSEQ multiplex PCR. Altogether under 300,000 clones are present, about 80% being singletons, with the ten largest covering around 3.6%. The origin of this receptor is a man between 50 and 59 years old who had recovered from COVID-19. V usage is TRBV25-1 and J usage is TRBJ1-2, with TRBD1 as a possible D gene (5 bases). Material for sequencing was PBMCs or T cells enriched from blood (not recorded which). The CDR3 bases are TGTGCCAGCAGCTCCAGGGCGCAGTTCTATGGCTACACCTTC. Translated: CASSSRAQFYGYTF.